This T cell receptor (beta chain) was documented in a study of healthy donors' naive CD4 and CD8 T cells. This CDR3 contains 14 residues. Per the germline V gene, CDR1 is GTSNPN and CDR2 is SVGIG (reference sequence). V was pared by 0 bases and J by 8 bases, with 14 bases between. Starting from approximately 500 ng of total RNA, TCR libraries were made with linear amplification. TCRdb re-analysed the reads in MiXCR, keeping a single row per CDR3 protein. Here the sample spans about 180,000 distinct CDR3 sequences, around 80% being singletons. Sequenced material: naive CD4+ and CD8+ T cells sorted from blood, pooled from several donors. The chain carries TRBV30 and TRBJ2-1; no clear D. The sequence came from a pool of human donors in good health; the sample pools cells from several healthy donors. The DNA for the CDR3 is TGTGCCTGGAGTGTGCTTGGCGCGGCAGATGAGCAGTTCTTC. This translates into CAWSVLGAADEQFF.